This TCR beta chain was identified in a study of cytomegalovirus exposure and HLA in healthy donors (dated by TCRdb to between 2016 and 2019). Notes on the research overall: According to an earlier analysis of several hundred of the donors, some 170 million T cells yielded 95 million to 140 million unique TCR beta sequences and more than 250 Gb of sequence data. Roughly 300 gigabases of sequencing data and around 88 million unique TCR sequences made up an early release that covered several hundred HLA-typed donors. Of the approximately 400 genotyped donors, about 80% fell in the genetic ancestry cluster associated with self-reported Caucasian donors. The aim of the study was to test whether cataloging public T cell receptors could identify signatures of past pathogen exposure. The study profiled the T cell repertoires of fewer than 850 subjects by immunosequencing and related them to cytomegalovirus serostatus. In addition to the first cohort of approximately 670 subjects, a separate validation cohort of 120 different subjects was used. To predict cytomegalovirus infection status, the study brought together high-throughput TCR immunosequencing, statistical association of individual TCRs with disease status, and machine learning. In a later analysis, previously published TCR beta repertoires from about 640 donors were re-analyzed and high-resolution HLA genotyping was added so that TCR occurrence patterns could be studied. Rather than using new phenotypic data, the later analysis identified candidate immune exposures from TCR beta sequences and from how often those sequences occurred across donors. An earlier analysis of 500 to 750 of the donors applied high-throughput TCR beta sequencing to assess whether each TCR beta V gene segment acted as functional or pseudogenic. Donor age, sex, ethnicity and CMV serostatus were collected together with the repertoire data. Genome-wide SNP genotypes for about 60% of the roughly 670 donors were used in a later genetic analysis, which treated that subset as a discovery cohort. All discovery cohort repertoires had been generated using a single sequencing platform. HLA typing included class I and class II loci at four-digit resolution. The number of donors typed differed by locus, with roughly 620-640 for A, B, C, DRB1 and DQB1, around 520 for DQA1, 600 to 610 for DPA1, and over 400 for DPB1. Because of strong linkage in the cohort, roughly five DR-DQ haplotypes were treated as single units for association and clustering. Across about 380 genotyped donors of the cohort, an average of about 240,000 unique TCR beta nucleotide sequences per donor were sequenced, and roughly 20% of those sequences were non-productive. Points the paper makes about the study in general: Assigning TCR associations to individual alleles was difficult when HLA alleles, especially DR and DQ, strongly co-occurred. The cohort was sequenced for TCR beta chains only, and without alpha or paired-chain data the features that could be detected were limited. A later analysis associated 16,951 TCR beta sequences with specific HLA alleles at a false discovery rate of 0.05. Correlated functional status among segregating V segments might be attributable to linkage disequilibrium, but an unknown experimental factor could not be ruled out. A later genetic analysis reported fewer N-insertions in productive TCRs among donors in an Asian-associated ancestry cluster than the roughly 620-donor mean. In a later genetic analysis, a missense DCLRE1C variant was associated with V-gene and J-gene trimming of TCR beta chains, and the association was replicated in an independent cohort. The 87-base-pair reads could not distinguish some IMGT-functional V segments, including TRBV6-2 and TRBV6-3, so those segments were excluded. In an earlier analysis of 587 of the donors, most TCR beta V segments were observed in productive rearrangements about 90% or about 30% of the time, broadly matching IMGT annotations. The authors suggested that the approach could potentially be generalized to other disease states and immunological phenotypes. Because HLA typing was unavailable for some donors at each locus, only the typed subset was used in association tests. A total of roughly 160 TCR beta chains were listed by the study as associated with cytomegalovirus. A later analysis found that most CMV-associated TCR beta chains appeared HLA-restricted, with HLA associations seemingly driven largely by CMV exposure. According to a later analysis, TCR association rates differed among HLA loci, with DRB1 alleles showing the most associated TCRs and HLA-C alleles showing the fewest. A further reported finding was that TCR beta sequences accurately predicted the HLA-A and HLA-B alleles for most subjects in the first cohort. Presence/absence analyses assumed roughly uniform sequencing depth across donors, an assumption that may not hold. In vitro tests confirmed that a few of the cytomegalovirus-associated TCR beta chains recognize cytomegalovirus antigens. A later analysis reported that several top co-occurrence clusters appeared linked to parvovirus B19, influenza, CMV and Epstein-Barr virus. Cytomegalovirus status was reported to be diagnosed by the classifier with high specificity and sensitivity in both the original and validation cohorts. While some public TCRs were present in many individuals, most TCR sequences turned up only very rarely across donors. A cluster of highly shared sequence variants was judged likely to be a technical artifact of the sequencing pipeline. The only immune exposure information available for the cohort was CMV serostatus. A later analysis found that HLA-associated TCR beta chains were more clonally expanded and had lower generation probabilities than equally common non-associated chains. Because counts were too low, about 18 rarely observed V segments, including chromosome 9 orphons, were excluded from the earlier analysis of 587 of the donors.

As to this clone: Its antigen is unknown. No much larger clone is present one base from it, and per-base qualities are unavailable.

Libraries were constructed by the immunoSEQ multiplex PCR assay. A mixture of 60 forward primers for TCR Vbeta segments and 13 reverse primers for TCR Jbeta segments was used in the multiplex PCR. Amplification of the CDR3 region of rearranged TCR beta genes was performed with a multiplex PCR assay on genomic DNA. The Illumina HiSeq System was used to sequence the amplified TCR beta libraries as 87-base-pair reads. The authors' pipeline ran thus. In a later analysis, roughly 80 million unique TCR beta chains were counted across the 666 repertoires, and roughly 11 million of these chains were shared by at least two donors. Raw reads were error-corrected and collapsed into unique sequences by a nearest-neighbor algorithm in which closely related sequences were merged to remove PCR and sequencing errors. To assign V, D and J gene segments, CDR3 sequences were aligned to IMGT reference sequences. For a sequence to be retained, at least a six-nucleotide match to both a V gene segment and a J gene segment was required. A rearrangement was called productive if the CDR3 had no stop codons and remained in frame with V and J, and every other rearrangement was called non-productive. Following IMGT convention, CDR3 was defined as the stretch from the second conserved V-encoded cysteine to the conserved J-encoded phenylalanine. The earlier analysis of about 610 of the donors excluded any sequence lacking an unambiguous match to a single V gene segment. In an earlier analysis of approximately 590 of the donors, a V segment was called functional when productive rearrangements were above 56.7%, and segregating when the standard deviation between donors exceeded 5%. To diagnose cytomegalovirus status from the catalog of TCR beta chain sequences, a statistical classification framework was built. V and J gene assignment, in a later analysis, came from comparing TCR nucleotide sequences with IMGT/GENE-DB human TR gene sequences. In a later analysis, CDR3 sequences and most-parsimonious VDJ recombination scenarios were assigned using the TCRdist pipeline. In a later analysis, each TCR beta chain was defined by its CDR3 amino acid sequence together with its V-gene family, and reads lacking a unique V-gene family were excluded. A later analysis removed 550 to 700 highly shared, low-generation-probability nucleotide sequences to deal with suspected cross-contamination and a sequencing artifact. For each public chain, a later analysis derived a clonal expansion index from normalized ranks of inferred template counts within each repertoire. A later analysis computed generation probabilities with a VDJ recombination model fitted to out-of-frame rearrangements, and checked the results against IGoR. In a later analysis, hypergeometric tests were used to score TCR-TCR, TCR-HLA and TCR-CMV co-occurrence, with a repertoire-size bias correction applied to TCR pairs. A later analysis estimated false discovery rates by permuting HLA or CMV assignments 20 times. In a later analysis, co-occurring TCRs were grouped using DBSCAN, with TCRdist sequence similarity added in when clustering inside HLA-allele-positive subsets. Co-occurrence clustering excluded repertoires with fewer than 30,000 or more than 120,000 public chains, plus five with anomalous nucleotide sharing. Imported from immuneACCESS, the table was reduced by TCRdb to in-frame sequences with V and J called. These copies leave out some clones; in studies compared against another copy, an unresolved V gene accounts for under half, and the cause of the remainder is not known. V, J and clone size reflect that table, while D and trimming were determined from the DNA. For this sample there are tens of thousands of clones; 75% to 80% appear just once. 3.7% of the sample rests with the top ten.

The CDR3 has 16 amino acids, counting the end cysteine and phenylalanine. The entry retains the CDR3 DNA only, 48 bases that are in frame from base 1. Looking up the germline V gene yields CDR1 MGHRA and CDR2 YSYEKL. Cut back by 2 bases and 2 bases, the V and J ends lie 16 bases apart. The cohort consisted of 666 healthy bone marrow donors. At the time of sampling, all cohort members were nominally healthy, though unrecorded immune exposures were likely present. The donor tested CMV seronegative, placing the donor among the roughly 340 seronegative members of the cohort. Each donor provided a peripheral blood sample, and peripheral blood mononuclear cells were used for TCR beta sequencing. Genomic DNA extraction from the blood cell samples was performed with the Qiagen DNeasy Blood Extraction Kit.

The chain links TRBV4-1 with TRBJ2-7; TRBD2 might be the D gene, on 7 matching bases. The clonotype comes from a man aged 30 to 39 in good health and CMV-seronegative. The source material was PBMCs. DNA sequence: TGCGCCAGCAGCCAAAGGCCGGGGGGCCCCCCCTACGAGCAGTACTTC. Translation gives CASSQRPGGPPYEQYF.